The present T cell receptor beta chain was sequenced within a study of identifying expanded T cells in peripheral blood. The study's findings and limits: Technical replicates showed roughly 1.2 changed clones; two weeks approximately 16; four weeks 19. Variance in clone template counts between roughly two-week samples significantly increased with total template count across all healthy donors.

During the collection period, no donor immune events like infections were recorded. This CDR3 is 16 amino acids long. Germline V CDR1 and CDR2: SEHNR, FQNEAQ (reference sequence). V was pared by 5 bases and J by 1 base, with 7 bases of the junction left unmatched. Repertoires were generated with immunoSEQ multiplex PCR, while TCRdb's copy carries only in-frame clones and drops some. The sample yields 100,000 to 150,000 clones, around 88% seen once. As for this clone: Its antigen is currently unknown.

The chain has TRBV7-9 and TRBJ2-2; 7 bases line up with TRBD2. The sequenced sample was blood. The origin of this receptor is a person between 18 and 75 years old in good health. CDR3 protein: CASSGLLALNTGELFF. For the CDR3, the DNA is TGTGCCAGCAGCGGTTTACTAGCGCTGAACACCGGGGAGCTGTTTTTT. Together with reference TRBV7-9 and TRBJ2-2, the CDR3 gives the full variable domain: DTGVSQNPRHKITKRGQNVTFRCDPISEHNRLYWYRQTLGQGPEFLTYFQNEAQLEKSRLLSDRFSAERPKGSFSTLEIQRTEQGDSAMYLCASSGLLALNTGELFFGEGSRLTVL.